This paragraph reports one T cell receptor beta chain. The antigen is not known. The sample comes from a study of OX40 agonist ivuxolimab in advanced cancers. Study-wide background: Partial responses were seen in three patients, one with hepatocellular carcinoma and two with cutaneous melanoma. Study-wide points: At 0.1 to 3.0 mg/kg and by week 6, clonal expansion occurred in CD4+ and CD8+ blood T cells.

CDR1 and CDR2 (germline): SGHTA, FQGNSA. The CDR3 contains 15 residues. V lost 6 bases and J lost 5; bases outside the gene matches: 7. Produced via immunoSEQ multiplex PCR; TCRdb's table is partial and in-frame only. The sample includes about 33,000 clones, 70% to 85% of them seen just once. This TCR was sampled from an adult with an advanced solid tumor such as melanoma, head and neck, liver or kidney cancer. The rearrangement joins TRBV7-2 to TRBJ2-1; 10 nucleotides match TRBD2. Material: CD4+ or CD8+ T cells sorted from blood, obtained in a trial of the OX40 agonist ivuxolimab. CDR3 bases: TGTGCCAGCAGATCCACTAGCGGGGTTGACAATGAGCAGTTCTTC. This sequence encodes CASRSTSGVDNEQFF.